Described below is a single T cell receptor (beta chain) sequence and its context. Its antigen is still unknown. Those with chemo-refractory metastatic non-small-cell lung cancer were treated with focal radiation combined with CTLA-4 blockade using ipilimumab. This entry is derived from a study of radiotherapy plus CTLA-4 blockade in lung cancer. Study results and caveats: Clones of tumor-derived TCRs expanded in blood after radiotherapy plus ipilimumab.

Only in-frame clones appear in the TCRdb table, and some are missing; sequencing was by immunoSEQ multiplex PCR. The data hold about 40,000 clones, with more than 60% observed a single time. The CDR3 contains 15 residues. V gave up 7 bases and J gave up 9 bases, with 19 bases separating them. CDR1 MNHEY and CDR2 SMNVEV come from the germline V gene (reference sequence). Sequencing was performed on peripheral blood, taken from a patient treated with radiotherapy plus ipilimumab. The rearrangement links TRBV27 to TRBJ1-6; D gene unclear. The TCR was taken from a human donor with non-small cell lung cancer who had stable disease on radiotherapy plus ipilimumab. CDR3 amino acids: CASILGAAFTSPLHF. For the CDR3, the DNA is TGTGCCAGCATCCTGGGCGCAGCCTTCACTTCACCCCTCCACTTT.